One TCR beta chain is described in this entry. Method: immunoSEQ multiplex PCR; TCRdb's copy keeps in-frame clones and lacks some. The sample consists of fewer than 120,000 clones, more than 75% of them appearing once. Per the germline V gene, CDR1 is MGHRA and CDR2 is YSYEKL. Trimming took 0 bases from V and 6 from J, leaving 20 bases between them. This CDR3 has 17 amino acids. This entry is derived from a study of control samples from healthy donors and cancer patients. Sample: PBMCs. The clonotype comes from a woman between 55 and 75 years old with lung cancer. This chain uses TRBV4-1 with TRBJ1-1; the D is unclear. The CDR3 DNA reads as TGCGCCAGCAGCCAAGATCCGATTCCGGTATCTAGCGCTGAAGCTTTCTTT. Translated: CASSQDPIPVSSAEAFF.